This T cell receptor beta chain was obtained from a study of T cell repertoires in cytomegalovirus infection. Across the study: Researchers turned to recently identified HLA-C-restricted CMV epitopes as well as well-studied HLA-B-restricted ones. Public TCR beta signature analysis indicated the presence of both CMV infection and matching HLA type. Study results and caveats: Using cumulative public TCR beta family frequency, the authors identified those who carried CMV together with the relevant HLA.

This clonotype was counted many times. Its matching antigen is unknown. This CDR3 has 14 amino acids. Germline CDR1 SGHTA, CDR2 FQGNSA. V dropped 5 bases and J dropped 9; count of bases not matched to a gene: 12. TCRdb called the reads again in MiXCR, with one record for every CDR3 protein. The profile shows about 270,000 distinct CDR3 sequences, roughly a fifth of them singletons. This receptor was obtained from a human donor in good health (CMV status not recorded). Some clones in this sample may be carry-over from other donors' samples. The V call is TRBV7-2, the J call TRBJ2-5; 7 bases match TRBD2. Sequences were derived from cultured PBMCs, sampled from culture after CMV antigen stimulation. CDR3 in DNA: TGTGCCAGCAGCCCGGAAGACGGGGCGGGGGCCCAGTACTTC. This codes for CASSPEDGAGAQYF.